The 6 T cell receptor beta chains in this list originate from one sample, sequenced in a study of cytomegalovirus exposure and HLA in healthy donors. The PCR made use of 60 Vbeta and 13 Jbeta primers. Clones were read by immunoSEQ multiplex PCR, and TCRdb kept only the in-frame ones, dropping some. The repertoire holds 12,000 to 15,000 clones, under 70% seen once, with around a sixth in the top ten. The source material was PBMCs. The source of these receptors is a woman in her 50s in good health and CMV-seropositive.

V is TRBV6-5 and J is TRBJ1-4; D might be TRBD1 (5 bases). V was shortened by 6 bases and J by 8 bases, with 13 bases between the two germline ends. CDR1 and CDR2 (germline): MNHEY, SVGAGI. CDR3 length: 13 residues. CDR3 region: CASSKGGGEKLFF. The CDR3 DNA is TGTGCCAGCAGCAAGGGTGGGGGGGAAAAACTGTTTTTT.

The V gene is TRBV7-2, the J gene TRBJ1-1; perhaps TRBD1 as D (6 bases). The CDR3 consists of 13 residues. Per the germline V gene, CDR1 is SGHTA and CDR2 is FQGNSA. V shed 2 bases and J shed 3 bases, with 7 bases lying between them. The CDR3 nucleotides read TGTGCCAGCAGCTTATGGACAGACACTGAAGCTTTCTTT. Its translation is CASSLWTDTEAFF.

The CDR3 sequence is CASSWTGGGYTF. The CDR3 nucleotides read TGTGCCAGCAGTTGGACAGGGGGAGGCTACACCTTC. This chain joins TRBV6-5 and TRBJ1-2; 10 bases fit TRBD1. Germline trimming cut 4 bases from V and 8 bases from J; bases unmatched to any gene: 1. This CDR3 is built from 12 residues. Germline V lookup: CDR1 MNHEY, CDR2 SVGAGI.

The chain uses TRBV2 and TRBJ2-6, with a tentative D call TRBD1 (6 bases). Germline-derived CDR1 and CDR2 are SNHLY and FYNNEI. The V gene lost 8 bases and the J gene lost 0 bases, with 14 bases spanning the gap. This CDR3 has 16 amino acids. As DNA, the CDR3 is TGTGCCAGCCTGGATGGGGGCAGCTCTGGGGCCAACGTCCTGACTTTC. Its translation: CASLDGGSSGANVLTF.

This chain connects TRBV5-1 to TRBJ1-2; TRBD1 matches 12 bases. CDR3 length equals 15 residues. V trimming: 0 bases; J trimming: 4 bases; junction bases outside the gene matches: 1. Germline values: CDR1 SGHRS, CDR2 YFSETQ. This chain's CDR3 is CASSLGDRGPYGYTF. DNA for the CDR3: TGCGCCAGCAGCTTGGGGGACAGGGGGCCCTATGGCTACACCTTC.

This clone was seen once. The CDR3 spells CASSYQTVPNTEAFF. The CDR3 DNA reads as TGTGCCAGCAGTTACCAGACAGTGCCGAACACTGAAGCTTTCTTT. The rearrangement links TRBV6-5 to TRBJ1-1; possibly TRBD1 for D (5 bases). Deletions cut 2 bases from V and 1 base from J, with 11 bases between. The germline CDR1 and CDR2 sequences are MNHEY and SVGAGI. The CDR3 runs 15 residues.